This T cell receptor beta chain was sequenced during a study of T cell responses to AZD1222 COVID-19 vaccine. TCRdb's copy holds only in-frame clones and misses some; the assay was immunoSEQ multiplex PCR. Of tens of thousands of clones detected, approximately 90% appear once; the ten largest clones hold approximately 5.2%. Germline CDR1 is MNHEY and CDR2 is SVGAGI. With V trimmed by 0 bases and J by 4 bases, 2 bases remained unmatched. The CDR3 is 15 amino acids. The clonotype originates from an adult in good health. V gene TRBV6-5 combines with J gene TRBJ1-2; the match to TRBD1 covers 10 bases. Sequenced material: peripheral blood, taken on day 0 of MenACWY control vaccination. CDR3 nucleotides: TGTGCCAGCAGTTACTCGGACAGGGGGGGCTATGGCTACACCTTC. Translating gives CASSYSDRGGYGYTF.